Sequencing of this TCR beta chain was carried out in a study of shared clonotypes between healthy human individuals. The study, taken as a whole, reports: Among donors, sharing of clonotypes was expected to be affected by sequencing depth. Relative to memory subsets, naive subsets generally showed larger estimated richness. For naive CD4 cells, roughly 5% of clonotypes were shared across a handful of donors. The study's rarefaction showed incomplete sorted-subset sequencing despite large depth.

This CDR3 is built from 14 residues. The germline V gene has CDR1 MGHRA and CDR2 YSYEKL. V was clipped by 5 bases and J by 7 bases; unmatched bases: 6. As concerns this clone: Its antigen is unidentified.

Clones were read by immunoSEQ multiplex PCR, and TCRdb kept only the in-frame ones, dropping some. The table records around 700,000 clones, about 92% of them present only once. Naive CD8 isolation took CD45RO-negative cells positively selected for CCR7 and excluded terminally differentiated effector memory CD45RA+ cells. This TCR was sampled from a man aged 25-45 years in good health. J is TRBJ2-5 and V is TRBV4-1; 11 bases are shared with TRBD2. The sequenced sample consisted of naive CD8+ T cells sorted from blood. The DNA for the CDR3 is TGCGCCAGCAGCACCGGGACTAGCGGTTGGACCCAGTACTTC. Protein sequence: CASSTGTSGWTQYF.